The source of this T cell receptor (beta chain) is a study of early stage breast cancer tumors. Whole-study context: Each sample averaged approximately 9.8-fold read coverage. General study results and limits: Compared with adjacent normal breast, tumors showed 2.5 to 3-fold denser, more clonal T cells.

The V gene's germline CDR1 is SNHLY and CDR2 FYNNEI. Trimming removed 7 bases at V and 2 bases at J, with 11 bases between. The CDR3 totals 13 residues. This table comes from immunoSEQ multiplex PCR, and its TCRdb copy is limited to in-frame clones, with some not included. This table holds 5,800 or so clones, around 79% found once. Concerning this clone itself: The antigen is undetermined.

This receptor was taken from a person aged 70 to 79 with breast cancer. The sample was normal breast tissue next to the tumor. This chain joins TRBV2 and TRBJ2-5; D is uncertain. CDR3 sequence reads: CASIRGSQETQYF. The CDR3 DNA is TGTGCCAGCATCCGAGGTTCACAAGAGACCCAGTACTTC.